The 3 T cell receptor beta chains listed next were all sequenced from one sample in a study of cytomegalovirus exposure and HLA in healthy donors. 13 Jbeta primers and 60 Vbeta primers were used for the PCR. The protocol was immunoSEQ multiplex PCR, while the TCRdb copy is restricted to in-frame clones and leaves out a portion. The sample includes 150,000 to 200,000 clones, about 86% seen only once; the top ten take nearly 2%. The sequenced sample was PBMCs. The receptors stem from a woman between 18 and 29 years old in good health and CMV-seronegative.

The CDR3 loop is CASSWRDLNYGYTF. CDR3 sequence (DNA): TGTGCCAGCAGCTGGAGGGACTTGAACTATGGCTACACCTTC. The chain is built from TRBV7-8 and TRBJ1-2, with D possibly being TRBD1 (5 bases). The germline gives CDR1 SGHVS, CDR2 FQNEAQ. V was trimmed by 4 bases and J by 2 bases, leaving 11 bases between them. This CDR3 is built from 14 residues.

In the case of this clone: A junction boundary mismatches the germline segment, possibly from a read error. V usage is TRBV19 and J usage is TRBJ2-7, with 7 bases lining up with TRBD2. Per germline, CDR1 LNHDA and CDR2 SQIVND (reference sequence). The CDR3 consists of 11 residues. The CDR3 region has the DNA TGTGCCAGTAGTGGCGGGGGACCCCACTTATTC. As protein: CASSGGGPHLF. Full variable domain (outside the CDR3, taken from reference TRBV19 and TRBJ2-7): DGGITQSPKYLFRKEGQNVTLSCEQNLNHDAMYWYRQDPGQGLRLIYYSQIVNDFQKGDIAEGYSVSREKKESFPLTVTSAQKNPTAFYLCASSGGGPHLFGPGTRLTVT.

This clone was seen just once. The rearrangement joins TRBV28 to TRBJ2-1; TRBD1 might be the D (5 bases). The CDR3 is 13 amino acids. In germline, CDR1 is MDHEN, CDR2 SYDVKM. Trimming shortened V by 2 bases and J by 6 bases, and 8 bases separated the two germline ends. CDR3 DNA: TGTGCCAGCAGTTTACGCAGGGTCAATGAGCAGTTCTTC. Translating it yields CASSLRRVNEQFF.